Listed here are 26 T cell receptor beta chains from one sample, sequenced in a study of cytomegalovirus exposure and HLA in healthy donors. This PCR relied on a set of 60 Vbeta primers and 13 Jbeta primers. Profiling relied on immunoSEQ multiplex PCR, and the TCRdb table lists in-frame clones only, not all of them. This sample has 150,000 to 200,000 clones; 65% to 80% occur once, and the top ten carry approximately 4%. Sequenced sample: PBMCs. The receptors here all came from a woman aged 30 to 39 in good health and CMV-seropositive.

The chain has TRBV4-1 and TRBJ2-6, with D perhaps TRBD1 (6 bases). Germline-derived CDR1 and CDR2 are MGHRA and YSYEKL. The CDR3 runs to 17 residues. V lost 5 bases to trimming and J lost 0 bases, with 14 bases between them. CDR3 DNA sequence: TGCGCCAGCAGCGGGACATCAAAGAGCTCTGGGGCCAACGTCCTGACTTTC. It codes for CASSGTSKSSGANVLTF.

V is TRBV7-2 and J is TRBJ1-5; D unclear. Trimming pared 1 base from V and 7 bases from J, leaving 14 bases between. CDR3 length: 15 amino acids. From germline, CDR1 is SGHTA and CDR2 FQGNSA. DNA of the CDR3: TGTGCCAGCAGCTTAGGCTTCGGGATGGGCCAGCCCCAGCATTTT. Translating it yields CASSLGFGMGQPQHF.

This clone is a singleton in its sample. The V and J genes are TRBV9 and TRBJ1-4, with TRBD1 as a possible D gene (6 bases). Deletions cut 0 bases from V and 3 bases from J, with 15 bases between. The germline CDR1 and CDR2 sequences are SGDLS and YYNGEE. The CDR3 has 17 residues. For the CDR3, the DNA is TGTGCCAGCAGCGTAGGGTACGGGGGGCGAGCTAATGAAAAACTGTTTTTT. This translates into CASSVGYGGRANEKLFF.

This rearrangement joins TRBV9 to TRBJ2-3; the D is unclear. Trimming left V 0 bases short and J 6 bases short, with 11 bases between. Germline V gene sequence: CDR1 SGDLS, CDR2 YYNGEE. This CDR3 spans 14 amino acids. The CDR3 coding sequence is TGTGCCAGCAGCGTAGCACAGCCTTTGGATACGCAGTATTTT. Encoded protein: CASSVAQPLDTQYF.

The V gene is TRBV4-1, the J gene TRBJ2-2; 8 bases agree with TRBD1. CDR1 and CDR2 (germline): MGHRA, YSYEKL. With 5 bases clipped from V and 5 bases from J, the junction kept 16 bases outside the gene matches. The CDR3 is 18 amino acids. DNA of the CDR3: TGCGCCAGCAGCGTTGGCCCCGCCGGGACAGGTTGGACCGGGGAGCTGTTTTTT. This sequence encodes CASSVGPAGTGWTGELFF.

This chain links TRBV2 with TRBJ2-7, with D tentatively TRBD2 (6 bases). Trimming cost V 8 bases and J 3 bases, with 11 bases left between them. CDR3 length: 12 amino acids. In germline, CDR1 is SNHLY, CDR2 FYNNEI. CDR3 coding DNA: TGTGCCAGCGGGGTGGACTACTACGAGCAGTACTTC. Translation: CASGVDYYEQYF. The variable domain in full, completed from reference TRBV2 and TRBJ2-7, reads EPEVTQTPSHQVTQMGQEVILRCVPISNHLYFYWYRQILGQKVEFLVSFYNNEISEKSEIFDDQFSVERPDGSNFTLKIRSTKLEDSAMYFCASGVDYYEQYFGPGTRLTVT.

CDR3 protein: CASATGPNTEAFF. The CDR3 DNA reads TGTGCTAGTGCGACAGGGCCGAACACTGAAGCTTTCTTT. The gene calls are TRBV12-5 and TRBJ1-1, with 7 nucleotides matching TRBD1. Trimming took 7 bases from V and 1 from J; bases not matched to a gene: 3. This CDR3 spans 13 amino acids. Germline CDR1 is LGHNT and CDR2 is FRNRAP.

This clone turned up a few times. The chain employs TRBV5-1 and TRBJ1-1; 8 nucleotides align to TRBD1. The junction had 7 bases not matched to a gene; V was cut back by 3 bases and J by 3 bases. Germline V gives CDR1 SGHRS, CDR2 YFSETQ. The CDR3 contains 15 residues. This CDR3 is CASSSARQGYTEAFF. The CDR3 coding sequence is TGCGCCAGCAGCTCTGCCCGACAGGGGTACACTGAAGCTTTCTTT.

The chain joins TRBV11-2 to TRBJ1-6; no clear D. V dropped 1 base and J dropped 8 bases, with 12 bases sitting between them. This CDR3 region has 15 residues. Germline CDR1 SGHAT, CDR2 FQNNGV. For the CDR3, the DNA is TGTGCCAGCAGCTTAGCCGCGGGAGGGCATTCACCCCTCCACTTT. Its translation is CASSLAAGGHSPLHF. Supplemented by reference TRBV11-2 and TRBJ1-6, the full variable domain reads EAGVAQSPRYKIIEKRQSVAFWCNPISGHATLYWYQQILGQGPKLLIQFQNNGVVDDSQLPKDRFSAERLKGVDSTLKIQPAKLEDSAVYLCASSLAAGGHSPLHFGNGTRLTVT.

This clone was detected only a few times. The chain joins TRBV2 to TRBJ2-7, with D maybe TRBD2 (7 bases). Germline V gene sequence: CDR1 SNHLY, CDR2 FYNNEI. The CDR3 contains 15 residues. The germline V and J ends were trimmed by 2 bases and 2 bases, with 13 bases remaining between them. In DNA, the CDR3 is TGTGCCAGCAGTGAATGGGGGGAGGGGGCCTACGAGCAGTACTTC. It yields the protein CASSEWGEGAYEQYF.

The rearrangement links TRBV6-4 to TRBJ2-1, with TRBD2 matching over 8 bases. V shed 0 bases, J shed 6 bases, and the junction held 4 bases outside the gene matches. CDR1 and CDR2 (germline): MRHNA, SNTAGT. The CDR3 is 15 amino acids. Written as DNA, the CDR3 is TGTGCCAGCAGTGACTCGACTAGCGAGGCCAATGAGCAGTTCTTC. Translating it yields CASSDSTSEANEQFF.

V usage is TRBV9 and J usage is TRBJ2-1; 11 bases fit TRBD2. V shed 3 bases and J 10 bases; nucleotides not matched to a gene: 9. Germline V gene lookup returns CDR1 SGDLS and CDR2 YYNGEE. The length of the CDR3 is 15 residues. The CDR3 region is CASSAGLADLKEQFF. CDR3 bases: TGTGCCAGCAGCGCGGGACTAGCGGACCTCAAGGAGCAGTTCTTC.

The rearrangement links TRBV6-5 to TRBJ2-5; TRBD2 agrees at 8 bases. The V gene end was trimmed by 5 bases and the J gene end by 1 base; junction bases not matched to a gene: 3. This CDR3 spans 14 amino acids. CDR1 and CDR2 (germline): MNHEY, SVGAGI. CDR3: CASSRGTSQETQYF. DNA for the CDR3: TGTGCCAGCAGTCGGGGGACTAGCCAAGAGACCCAGTACTTC.

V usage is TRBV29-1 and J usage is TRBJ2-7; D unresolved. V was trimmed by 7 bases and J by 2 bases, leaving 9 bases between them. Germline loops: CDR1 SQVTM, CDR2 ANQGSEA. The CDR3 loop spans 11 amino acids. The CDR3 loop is CSGVQAYEQYF. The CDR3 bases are TGCAGCGGGGTGCAGGCCTACGAGCAGTACTTC.

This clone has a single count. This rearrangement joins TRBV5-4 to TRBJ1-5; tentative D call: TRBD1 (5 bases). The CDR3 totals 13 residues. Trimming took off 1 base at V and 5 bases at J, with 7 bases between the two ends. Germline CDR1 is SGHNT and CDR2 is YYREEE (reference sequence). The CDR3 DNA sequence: TGTGCCAGCAGCTTGTGGGGGGATCAGCCCCAGCATTTT. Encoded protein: CASSLWGDQPQHF.

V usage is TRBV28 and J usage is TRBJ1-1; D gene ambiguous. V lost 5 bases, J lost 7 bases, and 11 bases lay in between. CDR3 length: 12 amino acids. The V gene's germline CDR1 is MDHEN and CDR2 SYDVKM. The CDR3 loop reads CASSLRVGEAFF. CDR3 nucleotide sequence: TGTGCCAGCAGTCTCCGGGTCGGTGAAGCTTTCTTT.

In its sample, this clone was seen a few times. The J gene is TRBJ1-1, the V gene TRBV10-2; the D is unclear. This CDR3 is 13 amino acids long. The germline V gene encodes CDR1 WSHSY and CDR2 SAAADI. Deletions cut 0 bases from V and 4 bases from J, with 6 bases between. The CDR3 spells CASSESTGTEAFF. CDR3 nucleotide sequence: TGCGCCAGCAGTGAGTCGACGGGCACTGAAGCTTTCTTT.

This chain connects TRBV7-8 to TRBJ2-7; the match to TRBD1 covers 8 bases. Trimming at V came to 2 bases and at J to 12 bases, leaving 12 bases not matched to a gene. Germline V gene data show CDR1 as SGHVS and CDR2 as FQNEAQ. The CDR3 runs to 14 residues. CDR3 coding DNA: TGTGCCAGCAGCTTACTAGGACAGGGACGGCCGGGGTACTTC. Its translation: CASSLLGQGRPGYF.

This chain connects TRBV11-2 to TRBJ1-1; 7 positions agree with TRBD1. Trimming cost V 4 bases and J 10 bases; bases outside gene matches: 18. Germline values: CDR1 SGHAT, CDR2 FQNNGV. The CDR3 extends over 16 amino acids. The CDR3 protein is CASSSPGGGRGQLAFF. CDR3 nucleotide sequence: TGTGCCAGCAGCTCGCCCGGAGGGGGCCGAGGTCAATTAGCTTTCTTT.

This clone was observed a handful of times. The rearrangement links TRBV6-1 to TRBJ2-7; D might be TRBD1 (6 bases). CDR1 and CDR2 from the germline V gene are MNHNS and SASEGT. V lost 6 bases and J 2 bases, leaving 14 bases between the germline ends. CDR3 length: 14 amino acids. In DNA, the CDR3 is TGTGCCAGCAGCTCCTCCAGGGGACCCTACGAGCAGTACTTC. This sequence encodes CASSSSRGPYEQYF.

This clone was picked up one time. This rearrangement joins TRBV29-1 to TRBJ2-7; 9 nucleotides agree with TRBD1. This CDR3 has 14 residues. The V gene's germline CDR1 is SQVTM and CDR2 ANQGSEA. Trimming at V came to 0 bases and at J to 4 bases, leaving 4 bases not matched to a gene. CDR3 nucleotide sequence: TGCAGCGTTGAAGAAAGGGACAGGGTGTACGAGCAGTACTTC. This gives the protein CSVEERDRVYEQYF.

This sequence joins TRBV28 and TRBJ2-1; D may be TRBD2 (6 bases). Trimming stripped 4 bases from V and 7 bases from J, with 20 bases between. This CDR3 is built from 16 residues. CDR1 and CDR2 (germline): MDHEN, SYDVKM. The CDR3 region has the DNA TGTGCCAGCAGTTCGCGAGGCAGCGGGTCGGTAAATGAGCAGTTCTTC. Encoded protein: CASSSRGSGSVNEQFF.

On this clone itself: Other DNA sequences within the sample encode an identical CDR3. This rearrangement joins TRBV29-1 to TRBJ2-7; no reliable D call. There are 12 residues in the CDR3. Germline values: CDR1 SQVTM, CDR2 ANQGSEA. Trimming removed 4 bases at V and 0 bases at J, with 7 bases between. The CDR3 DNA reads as TGCAGCGTTGTGCTAAGCTCCTACGAGCAGTACTTC. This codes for CSVVLSSYEQYF.

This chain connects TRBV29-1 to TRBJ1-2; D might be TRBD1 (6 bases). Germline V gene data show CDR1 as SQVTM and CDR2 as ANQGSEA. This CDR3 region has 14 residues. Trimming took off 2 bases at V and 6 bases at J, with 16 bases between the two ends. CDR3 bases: TGCAGCGTTGAAAGGCCGGGAGGGGGTCATGGCTACACCTTC. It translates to CSVERPGGGHGYTF.

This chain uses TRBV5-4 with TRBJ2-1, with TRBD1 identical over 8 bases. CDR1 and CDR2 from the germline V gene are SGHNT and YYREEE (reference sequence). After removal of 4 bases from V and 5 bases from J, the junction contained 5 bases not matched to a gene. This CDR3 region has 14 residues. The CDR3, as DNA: TGTGCCAGCAGCCTGGGACAGGTTAACAATGAGCAGTTCTTC. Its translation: CASSLGQVNNEQFF. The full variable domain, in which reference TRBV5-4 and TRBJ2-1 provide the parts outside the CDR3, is ETGVTQSPTHLIKTRGQQVTLRCSSQSGHNTVSWYQQALGQGPQFIFQYYREEENGRGNFPPRFSGLQFPNYSSELNVNALELDDSALYLCASSLGQVNNEQFFGPGTRLTVL.

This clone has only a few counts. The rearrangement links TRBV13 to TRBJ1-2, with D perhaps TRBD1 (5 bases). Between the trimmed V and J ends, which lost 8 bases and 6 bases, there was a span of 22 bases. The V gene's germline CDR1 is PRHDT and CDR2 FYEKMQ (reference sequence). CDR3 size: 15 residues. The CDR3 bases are TGTGCCAGCGGCTCCTCCCGCCGGGACTCACATGGCTACACCTTC. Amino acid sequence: CASGSSRRDSHGYTF.